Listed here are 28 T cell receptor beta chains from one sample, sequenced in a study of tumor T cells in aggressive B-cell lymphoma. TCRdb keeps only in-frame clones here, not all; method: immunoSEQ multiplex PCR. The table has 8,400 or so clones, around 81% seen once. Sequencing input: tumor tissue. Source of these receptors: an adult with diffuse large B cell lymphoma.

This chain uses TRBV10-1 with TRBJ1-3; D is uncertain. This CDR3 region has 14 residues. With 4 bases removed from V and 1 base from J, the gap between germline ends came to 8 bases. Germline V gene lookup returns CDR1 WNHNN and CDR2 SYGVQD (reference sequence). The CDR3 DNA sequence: TGCGCCAGCAGTGGAGTTTGGTCTGGAAACACCATATATTTT. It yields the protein CASSGVWSGNTIYF.

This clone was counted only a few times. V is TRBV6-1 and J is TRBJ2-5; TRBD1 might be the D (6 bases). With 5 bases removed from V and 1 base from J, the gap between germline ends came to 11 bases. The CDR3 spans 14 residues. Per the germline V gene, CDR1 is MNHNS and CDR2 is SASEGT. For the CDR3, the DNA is TGTGCCAGCAGTTCGGGACACCGCCAAGAGACCCAGTACTTC. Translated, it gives CASSSGHRQETQYF.

CDR3 region: CASSGGTGYNSPLHF. In DNA form, the CDR3 reads TGTGCCAGCAGTGGTGGGACAGGCTATAATTCACCCCTCCACTTT. The chain links TRBV6-1 to TRBJ1-6; TRBD1 matches 8 bases. V was clipped by 4 bases and J by 3 bases; unmatched bases: 2. This CDR3 contains 15 residues. From germline, CDR1 is MNHNS and CDR2 SASEGT.

The CDR3, as DNA: TGTGCCAGCAGCTCACTAGCGGGAGGGGACACCGGGGAGCTGTTTTTT. This gives the protein CASSSLAGGDTGELFF. This rearrangement joins TRBV7-3 to TRBJ2-2; the match to TRBD2 covers 13 bases. CDR1 and CDR2 from the germline V gene are SGHTA and FQGTGA. V was pared by 4 bases and J by 3 bases, with 2 bases of the junction left unmatched. The CDR3 is 16 amino acids.

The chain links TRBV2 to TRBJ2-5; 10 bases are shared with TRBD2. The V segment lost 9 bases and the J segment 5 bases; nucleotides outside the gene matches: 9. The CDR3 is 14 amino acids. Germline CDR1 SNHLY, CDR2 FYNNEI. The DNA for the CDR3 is TGTGCCAGTCGACTGCTAGCGGGAGCGGAGACCCAGTACTTC. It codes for CASRLLAGAETQYF.

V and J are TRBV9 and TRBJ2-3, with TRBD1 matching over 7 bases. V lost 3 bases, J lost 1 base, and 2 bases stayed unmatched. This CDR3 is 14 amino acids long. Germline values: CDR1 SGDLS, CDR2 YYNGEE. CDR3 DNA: TGTGCCAGCAGCGGAGGGGGCCGCACAGATACGCAGTATTTT. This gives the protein CASSGGGRTDTQYF.

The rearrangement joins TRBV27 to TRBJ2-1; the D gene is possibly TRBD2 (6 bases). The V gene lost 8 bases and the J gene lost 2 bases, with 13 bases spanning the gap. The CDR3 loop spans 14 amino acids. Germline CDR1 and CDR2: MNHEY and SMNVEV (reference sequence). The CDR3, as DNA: TGTGCCAGCCGGAGGGAGGTTACCTACAATGAGCAGTTCTTC. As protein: CASRREVTYNEQFF.

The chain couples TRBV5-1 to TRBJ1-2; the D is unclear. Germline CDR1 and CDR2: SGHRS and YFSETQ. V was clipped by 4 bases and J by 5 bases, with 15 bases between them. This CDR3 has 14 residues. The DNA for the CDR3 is TGCGCCAGCAGCACCGGGTCCCTGGCGTATGGCTACACCTTC. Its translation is CASSTGSLAYGYTF. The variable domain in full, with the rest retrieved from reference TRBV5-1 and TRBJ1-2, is KAGVTQTPRYLIKTRGQQVTLSCSPISGHRSVSWYQQTPGQGLQFLFEYFSETQRNKGNFPGRFSGRQFSNSRSEMNVSTLELGDSALYLCASSTGSLAYGYTFGSGTRLTVV.

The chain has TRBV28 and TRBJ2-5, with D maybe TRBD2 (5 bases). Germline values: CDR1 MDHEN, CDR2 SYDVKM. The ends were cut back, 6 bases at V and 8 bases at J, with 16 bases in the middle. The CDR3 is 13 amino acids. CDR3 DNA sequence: TGTGCCAGCAGAGAGACGGGGAAAGGAACCCAGTACTTC. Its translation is CASRETGKGTQYF.

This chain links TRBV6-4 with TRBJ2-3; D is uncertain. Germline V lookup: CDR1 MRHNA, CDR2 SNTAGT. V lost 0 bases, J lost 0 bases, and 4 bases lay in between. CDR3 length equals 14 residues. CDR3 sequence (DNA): TGTGCCAGCAGTGACTCTGGCAGCACAGATACGCAGTATTTT. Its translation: CASSDSGSTDTQYF.

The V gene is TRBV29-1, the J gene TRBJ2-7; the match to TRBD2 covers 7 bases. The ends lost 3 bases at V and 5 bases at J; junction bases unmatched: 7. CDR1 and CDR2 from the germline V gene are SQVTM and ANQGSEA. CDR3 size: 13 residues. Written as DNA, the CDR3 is TGCAGCGTTGAGCTCCCCGGGAGGAACGAGCAGTACTTC. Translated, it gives CSVELPGRNEQYF.

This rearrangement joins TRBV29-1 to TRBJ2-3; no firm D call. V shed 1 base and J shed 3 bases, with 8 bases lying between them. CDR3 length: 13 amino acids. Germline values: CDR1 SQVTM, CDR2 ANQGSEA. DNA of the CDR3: TGCAGCGTTGAAGCCGAGAGGACAGATACGCAGTATTTT. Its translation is CSVEAERTDTQYF.

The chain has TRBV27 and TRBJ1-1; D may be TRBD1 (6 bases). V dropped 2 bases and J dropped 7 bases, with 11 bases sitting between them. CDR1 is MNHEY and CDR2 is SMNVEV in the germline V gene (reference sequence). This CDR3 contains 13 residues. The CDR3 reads CASSLATGREAFF. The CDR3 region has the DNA TGTGCCAGCAGTTTAGCGACAGGCCGTGAAGCTTTCTTT.

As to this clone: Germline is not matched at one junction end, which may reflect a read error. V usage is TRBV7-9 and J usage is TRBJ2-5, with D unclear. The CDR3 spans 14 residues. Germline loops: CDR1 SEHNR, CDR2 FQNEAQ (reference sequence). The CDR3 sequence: CASSFTLYQEIQYF. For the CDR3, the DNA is TGTGCCAGCAGCTTTACCCTTTACCAAGAGATCCAGTACTTC. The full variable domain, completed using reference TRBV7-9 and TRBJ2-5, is DTGVSQNPRHKITKRGQNVTFRCDPISEHNRLYWYRQTLGQGPEFLTYFQNEAQLEKSRLLSDRFSAERPKGSFSTLEIQRTEQGDSAMYLCASSFTLYQEIQYFGPGTRLLVL.

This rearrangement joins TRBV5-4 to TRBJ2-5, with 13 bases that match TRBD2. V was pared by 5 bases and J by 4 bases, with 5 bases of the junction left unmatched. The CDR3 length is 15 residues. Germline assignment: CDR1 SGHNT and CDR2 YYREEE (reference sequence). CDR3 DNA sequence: TGTGCCAGCAGGTCGGGACTAGCGGGGCGAGAGACCCAGTACTTC. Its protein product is CASRSGLAGRETQYF.

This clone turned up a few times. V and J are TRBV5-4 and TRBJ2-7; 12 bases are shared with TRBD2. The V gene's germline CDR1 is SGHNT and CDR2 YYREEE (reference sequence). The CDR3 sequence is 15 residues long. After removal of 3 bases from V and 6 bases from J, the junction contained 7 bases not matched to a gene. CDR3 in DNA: TGTGCCAGCAGCTCCAAAGGACTAGCGGGAAGCGAGCAGTACTTC. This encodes CASSSKGLAGSEQYF.

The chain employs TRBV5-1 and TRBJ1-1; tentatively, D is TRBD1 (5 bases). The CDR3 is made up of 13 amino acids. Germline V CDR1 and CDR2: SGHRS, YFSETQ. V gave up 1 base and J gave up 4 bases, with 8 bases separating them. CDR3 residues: CASSLWGSTEAFF. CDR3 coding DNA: TGCGCCAGCAGCTTGTGGGGCTCCACTGAAGCTTTCTTT.

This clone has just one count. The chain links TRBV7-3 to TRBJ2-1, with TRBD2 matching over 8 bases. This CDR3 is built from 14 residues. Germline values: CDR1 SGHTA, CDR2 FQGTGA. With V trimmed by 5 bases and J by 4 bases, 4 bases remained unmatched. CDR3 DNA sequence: TGTGCCAGCAGCACGGGGGGGTCTTACAATGAGCAGTTCTTC. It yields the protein CASSTGGSYNEQFF.

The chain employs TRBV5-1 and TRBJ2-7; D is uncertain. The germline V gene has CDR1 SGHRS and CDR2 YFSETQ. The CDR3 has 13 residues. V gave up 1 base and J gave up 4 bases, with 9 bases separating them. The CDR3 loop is CASSLSAGYEQYF. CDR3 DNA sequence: TGCGCCAGCAGCTTGAGTGCCGGGTACGAGCAGTACTTC.

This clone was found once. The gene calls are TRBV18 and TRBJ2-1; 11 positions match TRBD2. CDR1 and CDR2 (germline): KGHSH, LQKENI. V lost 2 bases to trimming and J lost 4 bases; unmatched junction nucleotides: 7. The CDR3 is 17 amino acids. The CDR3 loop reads CASSPKKTSGSYNEQFF. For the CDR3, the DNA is TGTGCCAGCTCACCAAAGAAAACTAGCGGGAGTTACAATGAGCAGTTCTTC.

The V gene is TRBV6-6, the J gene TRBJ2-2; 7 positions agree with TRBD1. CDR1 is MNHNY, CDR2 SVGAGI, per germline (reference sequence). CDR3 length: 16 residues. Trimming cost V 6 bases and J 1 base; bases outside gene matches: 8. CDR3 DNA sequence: TGTGCCAGCAGGACACTGACAGGGTTGAACACCGGGGAGCTGTTTTTT. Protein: CASRTLTGLNTGELFF.

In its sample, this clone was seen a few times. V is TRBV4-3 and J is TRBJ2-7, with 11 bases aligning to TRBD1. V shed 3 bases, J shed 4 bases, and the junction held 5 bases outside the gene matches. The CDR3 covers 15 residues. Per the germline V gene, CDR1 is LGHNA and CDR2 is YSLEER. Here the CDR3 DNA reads TGCGCCAGCAGCCACAGGACAGGGGGCGGGTACGAGCAGTACTTC. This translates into CASSHRTGGGYEQYF.

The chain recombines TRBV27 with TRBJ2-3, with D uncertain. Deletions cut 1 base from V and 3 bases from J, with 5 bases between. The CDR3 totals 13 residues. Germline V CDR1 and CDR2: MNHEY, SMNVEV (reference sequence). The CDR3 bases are TGTGCCAGCAGTTTATGGAGAACAGATACGCAGTATTTT. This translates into CASSLWRTDTQYF.

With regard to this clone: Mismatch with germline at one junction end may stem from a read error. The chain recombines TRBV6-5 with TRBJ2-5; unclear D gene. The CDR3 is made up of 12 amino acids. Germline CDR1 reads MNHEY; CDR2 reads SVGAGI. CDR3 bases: TGTACCAGCAGTTACGTGAGGAGGACCCAGTACTTC. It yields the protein CTSSYVRRTQYF.

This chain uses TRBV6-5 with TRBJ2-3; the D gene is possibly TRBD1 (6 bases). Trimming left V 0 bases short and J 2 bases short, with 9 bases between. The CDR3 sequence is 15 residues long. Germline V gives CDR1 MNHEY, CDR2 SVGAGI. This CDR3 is CASSYSRQDTDTQYF. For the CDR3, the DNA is TGTGCCAGCAGTTACTCGCGACAGGACACAGATACGCAGTATTTT.

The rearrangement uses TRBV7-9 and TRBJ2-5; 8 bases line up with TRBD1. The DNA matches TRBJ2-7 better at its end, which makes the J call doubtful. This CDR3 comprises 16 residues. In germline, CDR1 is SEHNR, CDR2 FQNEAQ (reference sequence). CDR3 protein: CASSPPRDRLPYEQYF. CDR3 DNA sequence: TGTGCCAGCAGTCCGCCCCGGGACAGGCTTCCCTACGAGCAGTACTTC.

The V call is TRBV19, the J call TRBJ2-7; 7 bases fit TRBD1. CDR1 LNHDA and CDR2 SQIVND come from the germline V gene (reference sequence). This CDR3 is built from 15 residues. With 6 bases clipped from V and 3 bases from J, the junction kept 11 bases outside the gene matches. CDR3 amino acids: CASSQKAGGHYEQYF. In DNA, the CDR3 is TGTGCCAGTAGCCAGAAAGCAGGGGGACACTACGAGCAGTACTTC.

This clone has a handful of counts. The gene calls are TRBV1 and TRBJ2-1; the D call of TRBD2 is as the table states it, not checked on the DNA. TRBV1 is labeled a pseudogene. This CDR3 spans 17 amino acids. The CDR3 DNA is TGCACCAGCAGCCAAGAAAGGGGACTAGCGGATCACAATGAGCAGTTCTTC. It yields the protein CTSSQERGLADHNEQFF.